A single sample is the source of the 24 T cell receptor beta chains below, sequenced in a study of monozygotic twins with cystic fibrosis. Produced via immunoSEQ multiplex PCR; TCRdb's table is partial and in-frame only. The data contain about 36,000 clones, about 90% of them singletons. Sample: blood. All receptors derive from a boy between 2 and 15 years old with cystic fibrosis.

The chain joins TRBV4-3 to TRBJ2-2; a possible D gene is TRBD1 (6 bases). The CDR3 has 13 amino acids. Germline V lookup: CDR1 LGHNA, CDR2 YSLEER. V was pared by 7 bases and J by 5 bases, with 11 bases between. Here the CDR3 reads CASNNRETGELFF. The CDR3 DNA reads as TGCGCCAGCAACAACAGGGAAACCGGGGAGCTGTTTTTT.

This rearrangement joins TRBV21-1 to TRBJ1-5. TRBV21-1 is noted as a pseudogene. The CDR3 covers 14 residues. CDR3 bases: TGTGCCAGCAGCACCCAGGGCGGAGGCCAGCCCCAGCATTTT. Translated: CASSTQGGGQPQHF.

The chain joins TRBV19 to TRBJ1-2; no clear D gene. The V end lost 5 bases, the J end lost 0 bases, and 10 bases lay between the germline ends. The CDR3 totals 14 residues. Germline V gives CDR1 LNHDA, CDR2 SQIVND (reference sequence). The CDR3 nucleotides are TGTGCCAGTAGTCCTCGGGCAGCTAACTATGGCTACACCTTC. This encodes CASSPRAANYGYTF.

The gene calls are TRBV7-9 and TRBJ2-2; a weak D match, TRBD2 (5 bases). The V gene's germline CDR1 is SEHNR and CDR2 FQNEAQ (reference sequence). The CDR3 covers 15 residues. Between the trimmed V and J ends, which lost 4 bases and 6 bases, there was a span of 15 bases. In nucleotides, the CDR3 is TGTGCCAGCAGCTCCCCCGTGGGAGTCGCCGGGGAGCTGTTTTTT. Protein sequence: CASSSPVGVAGELFF.

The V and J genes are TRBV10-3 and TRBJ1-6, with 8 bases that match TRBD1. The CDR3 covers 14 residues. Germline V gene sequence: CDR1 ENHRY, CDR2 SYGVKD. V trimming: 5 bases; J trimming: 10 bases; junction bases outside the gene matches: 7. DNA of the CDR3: TGTGCCATCAGTCCCGGACAGGGAGGCTCACCCCTCCACTTT. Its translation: CAISPGQGGSPLHF.

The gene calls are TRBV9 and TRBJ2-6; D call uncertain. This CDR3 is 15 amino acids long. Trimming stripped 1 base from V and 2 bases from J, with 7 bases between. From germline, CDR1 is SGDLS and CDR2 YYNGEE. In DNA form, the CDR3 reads TGTGCCAGCAGCGTATATAATACTGGGGCCAACGTCCTGACTTTC. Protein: CASSVYNTGANVLTF.

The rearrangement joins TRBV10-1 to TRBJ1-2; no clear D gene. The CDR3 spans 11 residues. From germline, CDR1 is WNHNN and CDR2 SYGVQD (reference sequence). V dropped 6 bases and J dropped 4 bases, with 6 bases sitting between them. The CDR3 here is CASSGVYGYTF. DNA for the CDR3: TGCGCCAGCAGCGGGGTCTATGGCTACACCTTC.

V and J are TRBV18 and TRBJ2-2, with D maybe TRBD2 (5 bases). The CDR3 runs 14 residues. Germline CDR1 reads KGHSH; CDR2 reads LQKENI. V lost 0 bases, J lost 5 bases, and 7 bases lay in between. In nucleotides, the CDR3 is TGTGCCAGCTCACCACCGCGGAGGACCGGGGAGCTGTTTTTT. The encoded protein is CASSPPRRTGELFF.

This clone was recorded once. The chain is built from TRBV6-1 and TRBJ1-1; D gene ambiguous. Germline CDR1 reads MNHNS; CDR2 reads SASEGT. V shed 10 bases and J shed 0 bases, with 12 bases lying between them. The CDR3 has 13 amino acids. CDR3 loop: CANTATLNTEAFF. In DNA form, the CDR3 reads TGTGCCAATACAGCAACTCTGAACACTGAAGCTTTCTTT.

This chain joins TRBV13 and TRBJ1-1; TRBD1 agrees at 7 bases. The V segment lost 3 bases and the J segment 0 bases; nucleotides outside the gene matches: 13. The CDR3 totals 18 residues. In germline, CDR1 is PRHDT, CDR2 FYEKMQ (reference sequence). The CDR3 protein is CASSLNRAGGYLNTEAFF. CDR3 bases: TGTGCCAGCAGCTTGAATCGAGCAGGGGGGTACCTGAACACTGAAGCTTTCTTT. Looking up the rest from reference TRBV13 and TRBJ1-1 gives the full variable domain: AAGVIQSPRHLIKEKRETATLKCYPIPRHDTVYWYQQGPGQDPQFLISFYEKMQSDKGSIPDRFSAQQFSDYHSELNMSSLELGDSALYFCASSLNRAGGYLNTEAFFGQGTRLTVV.

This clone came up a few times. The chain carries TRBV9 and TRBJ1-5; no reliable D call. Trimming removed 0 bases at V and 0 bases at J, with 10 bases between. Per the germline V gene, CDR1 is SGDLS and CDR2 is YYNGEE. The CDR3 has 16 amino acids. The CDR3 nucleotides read TGTGCCAGCAGCGTAGTTAAGGCGTATAGCAATCAGCCCCAGCATTTT. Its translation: CASSVVKAYSNQPQHF.

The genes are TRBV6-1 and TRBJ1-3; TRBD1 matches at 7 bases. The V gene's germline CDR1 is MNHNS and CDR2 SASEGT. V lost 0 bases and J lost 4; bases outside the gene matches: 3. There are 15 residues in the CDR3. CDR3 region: CASSEARTGGNTIYF. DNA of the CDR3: TGTGCCAGCAGTGAAGCCCGGACAGGCGGAAACACCATATATTTT.

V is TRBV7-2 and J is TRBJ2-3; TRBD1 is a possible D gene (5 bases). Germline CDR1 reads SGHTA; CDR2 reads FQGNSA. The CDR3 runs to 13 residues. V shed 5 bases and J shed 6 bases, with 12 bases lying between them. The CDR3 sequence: CASSLLGRDTQYF. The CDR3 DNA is TGTGCCAGCAGCCTTTTGGGGCGGGATACGCAGTATTTT.

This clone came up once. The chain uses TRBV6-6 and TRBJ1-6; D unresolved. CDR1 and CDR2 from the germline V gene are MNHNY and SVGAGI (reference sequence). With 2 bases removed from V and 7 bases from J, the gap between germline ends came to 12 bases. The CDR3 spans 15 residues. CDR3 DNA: TGTGCCAGCAGTTACGTCCAGGCATTCAATTCACCCCTCCACTTT. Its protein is CASSYVQAFNSPLHF.

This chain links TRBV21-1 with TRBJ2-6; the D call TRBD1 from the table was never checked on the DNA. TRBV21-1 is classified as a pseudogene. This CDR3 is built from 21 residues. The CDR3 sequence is CASSIPVGPPGAPPGANVLTF. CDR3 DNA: TGTGCCAGCAGCATCCCCGTGGGGCCCCCAGGTGCTCCACCTGGGGCCAACGTCCTGACTTTC.

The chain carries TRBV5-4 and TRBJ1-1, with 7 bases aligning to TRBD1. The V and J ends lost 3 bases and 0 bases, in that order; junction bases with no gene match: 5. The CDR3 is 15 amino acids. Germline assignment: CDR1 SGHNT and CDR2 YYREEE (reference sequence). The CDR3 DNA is TGTGCCAGCAGCTGGGACAGACGCATGAACACTGAAGCTTTCTTT. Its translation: CASSWDRRMNTEAFF.

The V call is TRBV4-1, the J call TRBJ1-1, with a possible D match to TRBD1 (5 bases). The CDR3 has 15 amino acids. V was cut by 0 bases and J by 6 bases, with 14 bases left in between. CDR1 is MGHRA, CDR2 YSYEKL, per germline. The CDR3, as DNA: TGCGCCAGCAGCCAAGAAGGCCAGGGCTGGTCTGAAGCTTTCTTT. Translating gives CASSQEGQGWSEAFF.

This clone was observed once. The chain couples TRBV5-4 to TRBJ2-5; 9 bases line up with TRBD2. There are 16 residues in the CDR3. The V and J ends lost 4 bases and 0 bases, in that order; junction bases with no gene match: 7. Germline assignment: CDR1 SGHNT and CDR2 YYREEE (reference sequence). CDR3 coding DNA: TGTGCCAGCAGCCGCGGGGGGGCCGGGTACCAAGAGACCCAGTACTTC. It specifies CASSRGGAGYQETQYF.

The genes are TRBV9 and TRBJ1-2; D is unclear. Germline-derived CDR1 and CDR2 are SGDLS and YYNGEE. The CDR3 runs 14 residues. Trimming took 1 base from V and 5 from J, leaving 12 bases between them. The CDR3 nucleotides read TGTGCCAGCAGCGTATCCGAGGCATCTTATGGCTACACCTTC. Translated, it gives CASSVSEASYGYTF.

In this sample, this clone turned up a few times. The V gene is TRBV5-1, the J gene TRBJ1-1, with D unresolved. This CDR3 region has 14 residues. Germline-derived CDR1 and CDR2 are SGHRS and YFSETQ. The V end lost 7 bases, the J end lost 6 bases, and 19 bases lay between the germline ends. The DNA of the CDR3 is TGCGCCAGCGGGCCAAGCACGAGATTATCTGAAGCTTTCTTT. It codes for CASGPSTRLSEAFF. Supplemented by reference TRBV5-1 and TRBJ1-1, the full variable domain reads KAGVTQTPRYLIKTRGQQVTLSCSPISGHRSVSWYQQTPGQGLQFLFEYFSETQRNKGNFPGRFSGRQFSNSRSEMNVSTLELGDSALYLCASGPSTRLSEAFFGQGTRLTVV.

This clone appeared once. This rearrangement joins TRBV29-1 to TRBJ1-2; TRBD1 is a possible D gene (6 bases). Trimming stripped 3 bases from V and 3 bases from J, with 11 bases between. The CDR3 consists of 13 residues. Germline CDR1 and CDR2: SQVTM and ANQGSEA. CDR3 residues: CSVDQGYYYGYTF. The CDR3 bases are TGCAGCGTTGACCAGGGGTACTACTATGGCTACACCTTC.

The CDR3 nucleotides read TGTGCCAGCAGTGAAACGGCACAGTCGGTCTATGGCTACACCTTC. Protein sequence: CASSETAQSVYGYTF. The chain uses TRBV6-1 and TRBJ1-2; no reliable D call. CDR1 is MNHNS, CDR2 SASEGT, per germline. The CDR3 has 15 amino acids. Trimming pared 2 bases from V and 4 bases from J, leaving 14 bases between.

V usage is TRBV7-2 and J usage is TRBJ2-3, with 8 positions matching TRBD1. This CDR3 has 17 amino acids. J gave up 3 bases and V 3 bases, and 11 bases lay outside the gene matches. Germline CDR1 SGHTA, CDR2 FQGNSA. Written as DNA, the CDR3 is TGTGCCAGCAGCTTTGGGACAGGAGAGAGCATTACAGATACGCAGTATTTT. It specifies CASSFGTGESITDTQYF.

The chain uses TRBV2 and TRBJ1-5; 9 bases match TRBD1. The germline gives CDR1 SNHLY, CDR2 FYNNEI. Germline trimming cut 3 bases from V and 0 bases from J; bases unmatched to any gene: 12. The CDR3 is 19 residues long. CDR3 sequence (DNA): TGTGCCAGCAGTGACTCGGGACAGGGTAGGATTTATAGCAATCAGCCCCAGCATTTT. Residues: CASSDSGQGRIYSNQPQHF.